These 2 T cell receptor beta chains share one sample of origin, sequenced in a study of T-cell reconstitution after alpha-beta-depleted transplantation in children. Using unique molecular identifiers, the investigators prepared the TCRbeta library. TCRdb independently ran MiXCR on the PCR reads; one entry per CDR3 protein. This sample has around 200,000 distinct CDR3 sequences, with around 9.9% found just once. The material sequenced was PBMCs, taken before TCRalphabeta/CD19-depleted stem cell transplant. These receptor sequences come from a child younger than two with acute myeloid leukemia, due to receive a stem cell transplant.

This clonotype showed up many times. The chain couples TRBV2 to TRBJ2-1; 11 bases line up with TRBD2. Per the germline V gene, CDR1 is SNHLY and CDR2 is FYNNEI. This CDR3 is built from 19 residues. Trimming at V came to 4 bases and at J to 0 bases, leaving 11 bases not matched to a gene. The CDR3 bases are TGTGCCAGCAGTGCGGCTTTGACTAGCGGGGCCCTCTCCTACAATGAGCAGTTCTTC. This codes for CASSAALTSGALSYNEQFF.

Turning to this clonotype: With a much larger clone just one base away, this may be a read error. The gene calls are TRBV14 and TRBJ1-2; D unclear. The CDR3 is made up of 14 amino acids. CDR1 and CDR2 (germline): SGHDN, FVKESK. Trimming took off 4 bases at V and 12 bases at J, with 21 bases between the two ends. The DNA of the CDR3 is TGTGCCAGCAGCCTAACCGAGACCCTATACGGCGACACCTTC. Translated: CASSLTETLYGDTF.